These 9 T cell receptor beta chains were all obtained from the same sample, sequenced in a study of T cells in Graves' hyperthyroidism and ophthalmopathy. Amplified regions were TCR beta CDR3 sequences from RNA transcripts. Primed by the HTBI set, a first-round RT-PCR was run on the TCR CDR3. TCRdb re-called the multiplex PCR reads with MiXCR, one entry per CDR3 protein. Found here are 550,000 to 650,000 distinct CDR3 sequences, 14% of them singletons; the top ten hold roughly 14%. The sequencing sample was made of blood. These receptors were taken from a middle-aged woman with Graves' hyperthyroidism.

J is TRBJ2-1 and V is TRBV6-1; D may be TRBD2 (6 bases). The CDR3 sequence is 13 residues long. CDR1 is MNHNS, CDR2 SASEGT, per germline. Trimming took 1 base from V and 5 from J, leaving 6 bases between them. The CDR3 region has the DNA TGTGCCAGCAGTGAAGGGAGGGACAATGAGCAGTTCTTC. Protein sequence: CASSEGRDNEQFF.

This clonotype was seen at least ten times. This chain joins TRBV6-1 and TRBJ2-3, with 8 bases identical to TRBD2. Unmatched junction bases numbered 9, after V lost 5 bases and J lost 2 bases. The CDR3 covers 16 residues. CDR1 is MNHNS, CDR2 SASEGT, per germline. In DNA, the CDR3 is TGTGCCAGCAGTCATGAATCACTAGCGGCCACAGATACGCAGTATTTT. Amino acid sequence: CASSHESLAATDTQYF.

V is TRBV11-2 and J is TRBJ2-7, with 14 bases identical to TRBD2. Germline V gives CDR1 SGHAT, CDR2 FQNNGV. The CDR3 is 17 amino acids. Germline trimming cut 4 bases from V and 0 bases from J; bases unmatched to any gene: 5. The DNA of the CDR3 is TGTGCCAGCAGCTCCGGACTAGCGGGAGGCCTCTCCTACGAGCAGTACTTC. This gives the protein CASSSGLAGGLSYEQYF.

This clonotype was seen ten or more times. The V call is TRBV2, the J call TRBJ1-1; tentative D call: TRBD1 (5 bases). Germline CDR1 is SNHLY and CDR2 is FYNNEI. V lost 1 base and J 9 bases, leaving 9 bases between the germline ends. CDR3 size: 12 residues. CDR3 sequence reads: CASSEVGVKAFF. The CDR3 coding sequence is TGTGCCAGCAGTGAAGTAGGGGTGAAAGCTTTCTTT.

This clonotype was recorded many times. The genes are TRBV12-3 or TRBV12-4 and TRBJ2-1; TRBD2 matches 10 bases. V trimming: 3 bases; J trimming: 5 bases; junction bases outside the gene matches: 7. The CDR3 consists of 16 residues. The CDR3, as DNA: TGTGCCAGCAGTTTTGCGCGGACTAGCGGACACAATGAGCAGTTCTTC. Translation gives CASSFARTSGHNEQFF.

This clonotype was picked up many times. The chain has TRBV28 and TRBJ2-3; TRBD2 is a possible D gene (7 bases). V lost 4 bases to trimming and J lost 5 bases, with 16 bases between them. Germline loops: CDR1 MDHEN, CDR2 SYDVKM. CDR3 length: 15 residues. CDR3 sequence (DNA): TGTGCCAGCAGTTACCGGGGGGAGGGACAAGATACGCAGTATTTT. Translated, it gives CASSYRGEGQDTQYF.

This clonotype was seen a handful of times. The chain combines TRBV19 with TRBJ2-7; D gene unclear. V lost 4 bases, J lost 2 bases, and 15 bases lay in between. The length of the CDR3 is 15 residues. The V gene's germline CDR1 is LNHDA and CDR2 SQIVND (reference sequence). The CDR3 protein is CASSRTTQGPYEQYF. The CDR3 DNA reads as TGTGCCAGTAGTAGGACGACCCAAGGCCCCTACGAGCAGTACTTC.

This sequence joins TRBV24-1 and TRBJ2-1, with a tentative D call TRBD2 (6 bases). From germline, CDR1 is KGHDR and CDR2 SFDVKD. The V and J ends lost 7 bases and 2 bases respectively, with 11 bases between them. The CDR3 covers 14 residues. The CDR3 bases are TGTGCCACCAGCAACCGGGAGACCTACAATGAGCAGTTCTTC. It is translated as CATSNRETYNEQFF.

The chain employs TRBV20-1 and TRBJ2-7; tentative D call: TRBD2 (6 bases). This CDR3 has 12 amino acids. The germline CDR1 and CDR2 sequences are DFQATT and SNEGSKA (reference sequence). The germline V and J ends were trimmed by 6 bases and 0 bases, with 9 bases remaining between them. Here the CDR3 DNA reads TGCAGTGCGCGGGACGCCTCCTACGAGCAGTACTTC. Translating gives CSARDASYEQYF.